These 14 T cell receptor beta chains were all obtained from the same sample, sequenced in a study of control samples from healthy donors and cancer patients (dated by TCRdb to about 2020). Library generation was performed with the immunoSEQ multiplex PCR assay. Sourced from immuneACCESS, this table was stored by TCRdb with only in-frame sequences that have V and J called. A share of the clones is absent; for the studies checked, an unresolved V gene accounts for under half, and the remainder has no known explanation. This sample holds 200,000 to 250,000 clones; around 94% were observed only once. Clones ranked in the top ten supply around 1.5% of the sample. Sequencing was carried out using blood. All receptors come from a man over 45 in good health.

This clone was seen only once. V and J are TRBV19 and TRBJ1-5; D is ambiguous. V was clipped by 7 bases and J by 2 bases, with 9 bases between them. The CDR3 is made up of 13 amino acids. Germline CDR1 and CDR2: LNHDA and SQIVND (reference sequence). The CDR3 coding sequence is TGTGCCAGTACTCAGCCAGGCAATCAGCCCCAGCATTTT. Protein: CASTQPGNQPQHF.

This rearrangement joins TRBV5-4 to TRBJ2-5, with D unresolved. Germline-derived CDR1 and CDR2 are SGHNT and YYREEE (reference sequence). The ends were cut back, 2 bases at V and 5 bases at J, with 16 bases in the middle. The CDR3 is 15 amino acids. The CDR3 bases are TGTGCCAGCAGCTTCAGAGGTTTAGGATCGGAGACCCAGTACTTC. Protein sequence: CASSFRGLGSETQYF.

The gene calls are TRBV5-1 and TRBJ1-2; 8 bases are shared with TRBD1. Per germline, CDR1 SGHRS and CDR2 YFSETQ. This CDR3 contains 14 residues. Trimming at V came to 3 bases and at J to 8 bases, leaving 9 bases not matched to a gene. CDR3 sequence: CASSSTTGDHGYTF. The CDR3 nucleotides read TGCGCCAGCAGCTCGACGACAGGGGATCACGGCTACACCTTC.

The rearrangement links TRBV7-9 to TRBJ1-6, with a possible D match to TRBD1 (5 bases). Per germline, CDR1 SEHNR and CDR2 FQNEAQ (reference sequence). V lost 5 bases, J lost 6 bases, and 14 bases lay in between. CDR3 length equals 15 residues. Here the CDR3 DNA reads TGTGCCAGCAGCCCCCGGGGCAGTTCTAATTCACCCCTCCACTTT. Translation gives CASSPRGSSNSPLHF.

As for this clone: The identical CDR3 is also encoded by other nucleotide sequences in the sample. The CDR3 DNA follows: TGTGCCAGCAATAACAGGGTAGATGGCTACACCTTC. The encoded protein is CASNNRVDGYTF. The chain joins TRBV12-3 or TRBV12-4 to TRBJ1-2, with D tentatively TRBD1 (6 bases). The CDR3 covers 12 residues. The germline V and J ends were trimmed by 7 bases and 6 bases, with 12 bases remaining between them.

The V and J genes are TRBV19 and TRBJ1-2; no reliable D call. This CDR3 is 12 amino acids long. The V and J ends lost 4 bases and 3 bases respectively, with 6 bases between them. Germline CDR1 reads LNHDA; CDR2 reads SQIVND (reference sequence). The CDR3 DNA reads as TGTGCCAGTAGTAACTCAGACTATGGCTACACCTTC. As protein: CASSNSDYGYTF.

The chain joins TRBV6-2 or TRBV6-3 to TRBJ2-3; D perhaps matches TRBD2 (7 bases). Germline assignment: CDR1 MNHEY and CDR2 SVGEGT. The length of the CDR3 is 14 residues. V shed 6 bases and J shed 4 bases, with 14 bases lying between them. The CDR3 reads CASRPRGGADTQYF. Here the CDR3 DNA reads TGTGCCAGCAGACCTCGCGGGGGCGCAGATACGCAGTATTTT.

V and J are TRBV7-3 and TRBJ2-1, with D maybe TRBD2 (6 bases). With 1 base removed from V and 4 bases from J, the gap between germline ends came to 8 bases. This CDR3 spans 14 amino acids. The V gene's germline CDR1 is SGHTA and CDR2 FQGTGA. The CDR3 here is CASSLMSGYNEQFF. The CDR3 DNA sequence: TGTGCCAGCAGCTTAATGAGCGGGTACAATGAGCAGTTCTTC.

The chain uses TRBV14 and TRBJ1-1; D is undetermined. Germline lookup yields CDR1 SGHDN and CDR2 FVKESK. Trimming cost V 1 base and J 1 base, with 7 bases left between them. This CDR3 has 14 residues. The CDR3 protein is CASSQVGGNTEAFF. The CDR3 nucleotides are TGTGCCAGCAGCCAAGTGGGAGGGAACACTGAAGCTTTCTTT.

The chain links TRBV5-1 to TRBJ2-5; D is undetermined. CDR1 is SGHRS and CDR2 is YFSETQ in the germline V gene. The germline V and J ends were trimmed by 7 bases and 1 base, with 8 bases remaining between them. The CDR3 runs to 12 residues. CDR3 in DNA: TGCGCCAGCTACAGTGGCCAAGAGACCCAGTACTTC. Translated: CASYSGQETQYF.

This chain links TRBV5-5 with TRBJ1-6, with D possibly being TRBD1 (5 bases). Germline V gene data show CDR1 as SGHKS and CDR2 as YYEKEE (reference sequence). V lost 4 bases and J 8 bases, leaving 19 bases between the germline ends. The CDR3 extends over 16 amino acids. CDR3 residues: CASSLGGGYRDSPLHF. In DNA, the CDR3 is TGTGCCAGCAGCCTGGGGGGAGGATACCGCGATTCACCCCTCCACTTT.

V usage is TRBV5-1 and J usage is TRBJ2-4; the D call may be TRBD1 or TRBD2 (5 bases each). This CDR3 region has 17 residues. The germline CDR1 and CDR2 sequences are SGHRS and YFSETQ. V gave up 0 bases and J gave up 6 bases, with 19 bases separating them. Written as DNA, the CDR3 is TGCGCCAGCAGCTTGGGGCAGTCAATCTATGGGGGAAACATTCAGTACTTC. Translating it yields CASSLGQSIYGGNIQYF.

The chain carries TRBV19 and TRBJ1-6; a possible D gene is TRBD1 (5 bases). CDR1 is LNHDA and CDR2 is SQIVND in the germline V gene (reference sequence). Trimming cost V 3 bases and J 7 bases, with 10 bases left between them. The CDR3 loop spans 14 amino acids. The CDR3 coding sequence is TGTGCCAGTAGTATCGGGCAGGGAAATTCACCCCTCCACTTT. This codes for CASSIGQGNSPLHF.

This CDR3 reads CSVEGGTGSAYTF. The CDR3, as DNA: TGCAGCGTTGAAGGGGGGACAGGGTCTGCCTACACCTTC. The gene calls are TRBV29-1 and TRBJ1-2; the match to TRBD1 covers 9 bases. Germline CDR1 reads SQVTM; CDR2 reads ANQGSEA. The trim removed 1 base at V and 10 bases at J, leaving 7 bases unmatched. This CDR3 contains 13 residues.